One and the same sample provided the 23 T cell receptor beta chains below, sequenced in a study of CD8 T cells in ankylosing spondylitis (TCRdb year 2017). Libraries were constructed by 5' RACE. Instrument used: Illumina HiSeq 2500. TCRdb reworked the public reads: Q25 trimming with fastp, MiXCR clone assembly, productive beta chains retained. Each entry is one CDR3 protein sequence, shown with its most common DNA and genes. The sample data list about 360,000 distinct CDR3 sequences, and approximately 20% of these were observed just once. In total, the top ten clones hold approximately 14% of the sample. Material for sequencing was blood, either unsorted or a sorted T cell fraction (not recorded which). Every receptor here comes from a male donor with ankylosing spondylitis or in good health (not recorded which).

The chain recombines TRBV4-1 with TRBJ2-5; perhaps TRBD1 as D (6 bases). Germline CDR1 reads MGHRA; CDR2 reads YSYEKL. V dropped 3 bases and J dropped 5 bases, with 19 bases sitting between them. The CDR3 is 16 amino acids. This CDR3 reads CASSHQGYVGSETQYF. The CDR3 region has the DNA TGCGCCAGCAGCCATCAGGGGTATGTGGGGTCGGAGACCCAGTACTTC.

For the CDR3, the DNA is TGTGCCAGCAGCAACCCGGACAGGTTTTCCTACGAGCAGTACTTC. Amino acid sequence: CASSNPDRFSYEQYF. The gene calls are TRBV7-3 and TRBJ2-7, with 7 bases identical to TRBD1. J was trimmed by 1 base and V by 5 bases; bases with no gene match: 8. The CDR3 covers 15 residues. Germline-derived CDR1 and CDR2 are SGHTA and FQGTGA.

J is TRBJ2-1 and V is TRBV27; D possibly uses TRBD1 or TRBD2 (5 bases each). The CDR3 runs 13 residues. V was trimmed by 4 bases and J by 7 bases, leaving 11 bases between them. Germline CDR1 MNHEY, CDR2 SMNVEV (reference sequence). CDR3 nucleotides: TGTGCCAGCAGTTGGGGGACGGGGAATGAGCAGTTCTTC. Translated: CASSWGTGNEQFF.

J is TRBJ2-3 and V is TRBV11-2; TRBD2 is a possible D gene (5 bases). Germline CDR1 SGHAT, CDR2 FQNNGV. V was clipped by 1 base and J by 0 bases, with 8 bases between them. This CDR3 is 15 amino acids long. The CDR3 here is CASSLVGVSTDTQYF. As DNA, the CDR3 is TGTGCCAGCAGCTTAGTCGGGGTTAGCACAGATACGCAGTATTTT.

This clonotype was observed many times. The CDR3 reads CASSEWPWTGVHNEQFF. The CDR3 coding sequence is TGTGCCAGCAGTGAATGGCCGTGGACAGGGGTCCACAATGAGCAGTTCTTC. The chain has TRBV6-1 and TRBJ2-1, with 9 positions matching TRBD1. Germline V gives CDR1 MNHNS, CDR2 SASEGT. This CDR3 is built from 17 residues. V lost 2 bases, J lost 5 bases, and 10 bases stayed unmatched.

The rearrangement joins TRBV7-9 to TRBJ2-1, with 9 bases that match TRBD2. This CDR3 region has 13 residues. In germline, CDR1 is SEHNR, CDR2 FQNEAQ (reference sequence). V was pared by 0 bases and J by 12 bases, with 3 bases of the junction left unmatched. The CDR3 bases are TGTGCCAGCAGCTTAGCGCAAGCGGGGGGGCAGTTCTTC. Translating it yields CASSLAQAGGQFF. The whole variable domain, filled in from reference TRBV7-9 and TRBJ2-1, reads DTGVSQNPRHKITKRGQNVTFRCDPISEHNRLYWYRQTLGQGPEFLTYFQNEAQLEKSRLLSDRFSAERPKGSFSTLEIQRTEQGDSAMYLCASSLAQAGGQFFGPGTRLTVL.

A remark on this clonotype: The junction departs from the called germline gene at one end, perhaps through a read error. This sequence joins TRBV12-3 or TRBV12-4 and TRBJ2-5, with D perhaps matching TRBD1 (5 bases). The CDR3 consists of 14 residues. The DNA of the CDR3 is TGTGCCAGCAGTTTGGCTCCCCGCGGCAGGGCCCACGACTTC. Encoded protein: CASSLAPRGRAHDF.

The gene calls are TRBV11-2 and TRBJ2-5, with TRBD2 matching 11 bases. CDR1 is SGHAT and CDR2 is FQNNGV in the germline V gene. CDR3 size: 16 residues. With V trimmed by 3 bases and J by 1 base, 4 bases remained unmatched. CDR3 protein: CASSFIAGGTQETQYF. In nucleotides, the CDR3 is TGTGCCAGCAGCTTTATAGCGGGGGGGACCCAAGAGACCCAGTACTTC.

The chain joins TRBV10-3 to TRBJ1-1; 9 bases map to TRBD1. The CDR3 length is 14 residues. The germline CDR1 and CDR2 sequences are ENHRY and SYGVKD. J gave up 5 bases and V 6 bases, and 7 bases lay outside the gene matches. The CDR3 here is CAIRDRDRDTEAFF. The DNA for the CDR3 is TGTGCCATCAGAGACCGGGACAGGGATACTGAAGCTTTCTTT.

CDR3 coding DNA: TGTGCCAGCTACAGGGGTCCAGATACGCAGTATTTT. Translation gives CASYRGPDTQYF. This chain links TRBV14 with TRBJ2-3; 7 bases match TRBD1. The V segment lost 8 bases and the J segment 4 bases; nucleotides outside the gene matches: 3. Germline CDR1 reads SGHDN; CDR2 reads FVKESK. The CDR3 consists of 12 residues. Variable domain in full (rest from reference TRBV14 and TRBJ2-3): EAGVTQFPSHSVIEKGQTVTLRCDPISGHDNLYWYRRVMGKEIKFLLHFVKESKQDESGMPNNRFLAERTGGTYSTLKVQPAELEDSGVYFCASYRGPDTQYFGPGTRLTVL.

This clonotype was seen more than once but under ten times. J is TRBJ2-1 and V is TRBV9; TRBD2 aligns across 14 bases. The junction had 6 bases not matched to a gene; V was cut back by 3 bases and J by 10 bases. The CDR3 totals 15 residues. Germline lookup yields CDR1 SGDLS and CDR2 YYNGEE. The CDR3 DNA reads TGTGCCAGCAGCGCCGGGACTAGCGGGGGAAGGGAGCAGTTCTTC. Translating it yields CASSAGTSGGREQFF.

The chain is built from TRBV12-3 or TRBV12-4 and TRBJ2-1, with D possibly being TRBD1 or TRBD2 (6 bases each). Trimming stripped 5 bases from V and 7 bases from J, with 21 bases between. This CDR3 has 16 residues. CDR3 sequence: CASSPPGAGTFNEQFF. In DNA form, the CDR3 reads TGTGCCAGCAGTCCGCCGGGGGCAGGGACCTTTAATGAGCAGTTCTTC.

The chain links TRBV6-5 to TRBJ2-2, with TRBD2 matching 15 bases. V gave up 4 bases and J gave up 10 bases; unmatched junction bases: 7. Germline V gives CDR1 MNHEY, CDR2 SVGAGI. This CDR3 contains 16 residues. CDR3 residues: CASSFGLAGGIVELFF. CDR3 nucleotide sequence: TGTGCCAGCAGTTTCGGACTAGCGGGGGGGATTGTGGAGCTGTTTTTT.

The chain uses TRBV4-1 and TRBJ2-5; D remains unclear. There are 15 residues in the CDR3. V lost 1 base to trimming and J lost 4 bases, with 13 bases between them. Germline lookup yields CDR1 MGHRA and CDR2 YSYEKL. CDR3 sequence: CASSQVARRAETQYF. DNA for the CDR3: TGCGCCAGCAGCCAAGTGGCCCGTCGGGCAGAGACCCAGTACTTC.

The sample holds a few counts of this clonotype. The gene calls are TRBV9 and TRBJ2-7; D gene uncertain. From germline, CDR1 is SGDLS and CDR2 YYNGEE. Trimming removed 0 bases at V and 3 bases at J, with 7 bases between. The length of the CDR3 is 13 residues. The CDR3: CASSVAAGYEQYF. The CDR3 region has the DNA TGTGCCAGCAGCGTAGCCGCAGGCTACGAGCAGTACTTC. The full variable domain, rest sourced from reference TRBV9 and TRBJ2-7, is DSGVTQTPKHLITATGQRVTLRCSPRSGDLSVYWYQQSLDQGLQFLIQYYNGEERAKGNILERFSAQQFPDLHSELNLSSLELGDSALYFCASSVAAGYEQYFGPGTRLTVT.

The chain combines TRBV20-1 with TRBJ1-1; D gene uncertain. V was cut by 1 base and J by 7 bases, with 22 bases left in between. From germline, CDR1 is DFQATT and CDR2 SNEGSKA (reference sequence). CDR3 length: 16 amino acids. The CDR3 bases are TGCAGTGCTAGAGTCAACCCCTCCGGAGGAAACGATGAAGCTTTCTTT. Its translation is CSARVNPSGGNDEAFF.

The V gene is TRBV28, the J gene TRBJ2-5; maybe TRBD1 (6 bases). Trimming pared 7 bases from V and 2 bases from J, leaving 11 bases between. Germline CDR1 reads MDHEN; CDR2 reads SYDVKM. This CDR3 spans 13 amino acids. The CDR3 DNA follows: TGTGCCAGCAACCCACAGGGTCAAGAGACCCAGTACTTC. This encodes CASNPQGQETQYF. Full variable domain (rest looked up from reference TRBV28 and TRBJ2-5): DVKVTQSSRYLVKRTGEKVFLECVQDMDHENMFWYRQDPGLGLRLIYFSYDVKMKEKGDIPEGYSVSREKKERFSLILESASTNQTSMYLCASNPQGQETQYFGPGTRLLVL.

This clonotype was seen at least ten times. This sequence joins TRBV7-2 and TRBJ2-1; D ambiguous. V was trimmed by 2 bases and J by 7 bases, leaving 12 bases between them. The CDR3 is 14 residues long. Germline CDR1 is SGHTA and CDR2 is FQGNSA. The CDR3 here is CASSLLVTANEQFF. CDR3 bases: TGTGCCAGCAGCTTACTAGTCACGGCTAATGAGCAGTTCTTC.

This sequence joins TRBV7-3 and TRBJ2-1; possible D gene TRBD1, 6 bases. Germline V gene data show CDR1 as SGHTA and CDR2 as FQGTGA. The germline V and J ends were trimmed by 5 bases and 8 bases, with 16 bases remaining between them. The CDR3 is 14 residues long. The CDR3 region is CASSPVDGGYEQFF. The CDR3 nucleotides read TGTGCCAGCAGCCCCGTGGATGGGGGCTATGAGCAGTTCTTC.

CDR3 nucleotides: TGTGCCAGCAGCTTTGGAGGGGGAGAGGGGGCTTACGAGCAGTACTTC. This codes for CASSFGGGEGAYEQYF. J is TRBJ2-7 and V is TRBV7-6; D may be TRBD1 (7 bases). CDR3 size: 16 residues. Deletions cut 3 bases from V and 4 bases from J, with 19 bases between. Looked up from germline, CDR1 is SGHVS and CDR2 is FNYEAQ.

CDR3 sequence reads: CASSLPDGGTQYF. The CDR3 region has the DNA TGTGCCAGCAGCTTACCCGACGGGGGGACCCAGTACTTC. V is TRBV7-8 and J is TRBJ2-5; tentative D call: TRBD2 (6 bases). CDR3 length: 13 amino acids. CDR1 is SGHVS and CDR2 is FQNEAQ in the germline V gene. Trimming took 2 bases from V and 7 from J, leaving 11 bases between them.

J is TRBJ2-5 and V is TRBV20-1; TRBD2 aligns across 11 bases. V lost 3 bases to trimming and J lost 2 bases; unmatched junction nucleotides: 5. This CDR3 spans 15 amino acids. CDR1 and CDR2 (germline): DFQATT, SNEGSKA (reference sequence). CDR3 amino acids: CSASPGLAEQETQYF. The CDR3 nucleotides are TGCAGTGCTAGCCCGGGACTAGCGGAACAAGAGACCCAGTACTTC.

V is TRBV3-1 and J is TRBJ1-2, with a possible D match to TRBD1 (6 bases). Germline V CDR1 and CDR2: LGHDT, YNNKEL (reference sequence). The CDR3 totals 13 residues. Trimming removed 0 bases from V and 4 bases from J, with 6 bases in between. The CDR3 sequence is CASSQDRGYGYTF. In DNA, the CDR3 is TGTGCCAGCAGCCAAGACAGGGGCTATGGCTACACCTTC.